The clone carrying this T cell receptor (beta chain) has just a few counts. The target antigen is unknown. The germline V gene encodes CDR1 LGHNA and CDR2 YSLEER. The CDR3 runs to 16 residues. The germline V and J ends were trimmed by 0 bases and 0 bases, with 11 bases remaining between them. This entry comes from a study of T cell repertoires in cytomegalovirus infection. Study at large: Peptides in the study included HLA-C-restricted and HLA-B-restricted CMV epitopes. Signatures in public TCR beta sequences pointed to both CMV infection and matching HLA type. The study, taken as a whole, reports: It was HLA-C-restricted CMV-specific TCR beta clonotypes that dominated the response ex vivo. Cumulative public TCR beta family frequency identified carriers of CMV plus the relevant HLA.

TCRdb reanalysed the reads using MiXCR and keeps one entry per CDR3 protein. The repertoire holds some 110,000 distinct CDR3 sequences, with 32% as singletons. V gene TRBV4-3 combines with J gene TRBJ1-1; D not resolved. The source of this sequence is a human donor in good health (CMV status not recorded). Some clones in this sample may be carry-over from other donors' samples. Sequenced material: CD8+ T cells from cultured PBMCs, taken from culture after CMV antigen stimulation. The CDR3 coding sequence is TGCGCCAGCAGCCAAGAGTTGGCAGAAATGAACACTGAAGCTTTCTTT. This codes for CASSQELAEMNTEAFF.